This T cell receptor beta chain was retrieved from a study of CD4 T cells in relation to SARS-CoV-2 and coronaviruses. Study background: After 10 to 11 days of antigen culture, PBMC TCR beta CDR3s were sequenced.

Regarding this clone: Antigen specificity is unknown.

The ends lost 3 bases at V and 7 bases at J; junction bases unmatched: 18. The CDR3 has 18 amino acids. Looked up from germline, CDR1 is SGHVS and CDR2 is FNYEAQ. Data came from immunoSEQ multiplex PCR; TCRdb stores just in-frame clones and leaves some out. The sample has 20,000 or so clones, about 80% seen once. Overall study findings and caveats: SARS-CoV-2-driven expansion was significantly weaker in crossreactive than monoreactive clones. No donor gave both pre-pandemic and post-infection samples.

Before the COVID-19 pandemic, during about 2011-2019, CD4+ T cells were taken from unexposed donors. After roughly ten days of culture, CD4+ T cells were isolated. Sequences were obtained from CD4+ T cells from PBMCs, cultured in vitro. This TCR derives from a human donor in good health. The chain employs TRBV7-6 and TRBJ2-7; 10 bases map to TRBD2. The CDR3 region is CASSLGHGLAGAQGEQYF. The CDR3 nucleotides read TGTGCCAGCAGCTTGGGTCACGGGCTAGCGGGGGCCCAGGGTGAGCAGTACTTC.